Listed here are 26 T cell receptor beta chains from one sample, sequenced in a study of CD8+CD57+ T cells in acquired aplastic anemia. The use of genomic DNA as template underpinned the TCR beta VDJ and CDR3 profiling. TCRdb recomputed calls from the reads with MiXCR, one row per CDR3 protein. The sample comprises some 190,000 distinct CDR3 sequences, around 45% of which are singletons, and around 2.9% rests with the top ten. Sequences were obtained from sorted CD4+, CD8+, or CD8+CD57+ T cells (not recorded which) from PBMCs. The receptor set was obtained from a human donor in good health.

This clonotype came up many times. V gene TRBV5-1 combines with J gene TRBJ2-2; tentatively, D is TRBD1 or TRBD2 (5 bases each). The germline V and J ends were trimmed by 5 bases and 4 bases, with 15 bases remaining between them. The CDR3 sequence is 15 residues long. The germline gives CDR1 SGHRS, CDR2 YFSETQ. CDR3 residues: CASRYPGQGTGELFF. The CDR3 nucleotides are TGCGCCAGCAGATATCCGGGGCAGGGCACCGGGGAGCTGTTTTTT.

This clonotype has ten or more counts. The chain joins TRBV5-4 to TRBJ2-3, with 7 nucleotides matching TRBD2. The J segment lost 0 bases and the V segment lost 3 bases, leaving 4 bases of the junction unmatched. Germline loops: CDR1 SGHNT, CDR2 YYREEE (reference sequence). The CDR3 runs 15 residues. The CDR3, as DNA: TGTGCCAGCAGCTATGAGCGGGGAAGCACAGATACGCAGTATTTT. Protein sequence: CASSYERGSTDTQYF. Complete variable domain (other parts from reference TRBV5-4 and TRBJ2-3): ETGVTQSPTHLIKTRGQQVTLRCSSQSGHNTVSWYQQALGQGPQFIFQYYREEENGRGNFPPRFSGLQFPNYSSELNVNALELDDSALYLCASSYERGSTDTQYFGPGTRLTVL.

In this sample, this clonotype turned up a few times. The chain has TRBV10-1 and TRBJ1-4; 7 bases fit TRBD1. Trimming cost V 8 bases and J 4 bases; bases outside gene matches: 4. The germline V gene encodes CDR1 WNHNN and CDR2 SYGVQD (reference sequence). The CDR3 has 13 residues. The CDR3 region has the DNA TGCGCCAGCCAGAGGGACAGTAATGAAAAACTGTTTTTT. It encodes CASQRDSNEKLFF.

The chain employs TRBV7-9 and TRBJ2-7; D gene uncertain. The V end was cut by 5 bases, the J end by 2 bases, with 16 bases between. The germline V gene has CDR1 SEHNR and CDR2 FQNEAQ (reference sequence). This CDR3 region has 15 residues. The CDR3 protein is CASSPRRSLTYEQYF. CDR3 coding DNA: TGTGCCAGCAGCCCCCGGAGAAGCCTAACCTACGAGCAGTACTTC. The entire variable domain, with the rest obtained from reference TRBV7-9 and TRBJ2-7, is as follows: DTGVSQNPRHKITKRGQNVTFRCDPISEHNRLYWYRQTLGQGPEFLTYFQNEAQLEKSRLLSDRFSAERPKGSFSTLEIQRTEQGDSAMYLCASSPRRSLTYEQYFGPGTRLTVT.

Turning to this clonotype: Since a much larger clone is just one base distant, this may be a read error. This chain links TRBV20-1 with TRBJ2-1; a weak D match, TRBD2 (5 bases). Germline V CDR1 and CDR2: DFQATT, SNEGSKA (reference sequence). The CDR3 sequence is 16 residues long. Trimming pared 2 bases from V and 6 bases from J, leaving 20 bases between. The CDR3 DNA sequence: TGCAGTGCTAGACCCGCGGGCACCCCCGTTGCCAATGAGCAGTTCTTC. It yields the protein CSARPAGTPVANEQFF.

V is TRBV5-1 and J is TRBJ2-7; 7 bases fit TRBD2. V trimming: 0 bases; J trimming: 6 bases; junction bases outside the gene matches: 3. CDR3 length: 13 amino acids. The germline V gene has CDR1 SGHRS and CDR2 YFSETQ. CDR3 protein: CASSLGGGVEQYF. In DNA form, the CDR3 reads TGCGCCAGCAGCTTGGGCGGGGGTGTCGAGCAGTACTTC.

The chain couples TRBV5-1 to TRBJ2-6; D remains ambiguous. CDR3 length: 14 amino acids. The V end was cut by 4 bases, the J end by 2 bases, with 7 bases between. Germline CDR1 and CDR2: SGHRS and YFSETQ. The CDR3 loop is CASSEVAGANVLTF. CDR3 in DNA: TGCGCCAGCAGCGAGGTAGCTGGGGCCAACGTCCTGACTTTC.

CDR3: CAKGAGAETQYF. CDR3 DNA: TGTGCCAAGGGAGCGGGAGCAGAGACCCAGTACTTC. The rearrangement links TRBV2 to TRBJ2-5, with 8 bases aligning to TRBD2. Per germline, CDR1 SNHLY and CDR2 FYNNEI. This CDR3 region has 12 residues. Unmatched junction bases numbered 5, after V lost 10 bases and J lost 4 bases.

This clonotype appeared many times. The chain is built from TRBV19 and TRBJ2-4; 7 bases line up with TRBD2. The CDR3 has 15 amino acids. Germline-derived CDR1 and CDR2 are LNHDA and SQIVND (reference sequence). Trimming at V came to 5 bases and at J to 6 bases, leaving 10 bases not matched to a gene. CDR3 DNA: TGTGCCAGTAGTCCCCGAAGGGAGGGTAGAAACATTCAGTACTTC. As protein: CASSPRREGRNIQYF. The full variable domain, rest sourced from reference TRBV19 and TRBJ2-4, is DGGITQSPKYLFRKEGQNVTLSCEQNLNHDAMYWYRQDPGQGLRLIYYSQIVNDFQKGDIAEGYSVSREKKESFPLTVTSAQKNPTAFYLCASSPRREGRNIQYFGAGTRLSVL.

As concerns this clonotype: Given a much more abundant clone one base away, this may be a read error. The chain has TRBV11-2 and TRBJ2-7; 11 nucleotides align to TRBD2. CDR1 and CDR2 (germline): SGHAT, FQNNGV. This CDR3 comprises 16 residues. The chain's CDR3 is CATRLAGRDALYGQYF. The CDR3 DNA reads as TGTGCCACCCGACTAGCGGGAAGGGATGCTTTGTACGGGCAGTACTTC.

The chain carries TRBV6-1 and TRBJ2-1, with 12 bases identical to TRBD2. CDR1 is MNHNS and CDR2 is SASEGT in the germline V gene. V lost 1 base to trimming and J lost 5 bases; unmatched junction nucleotides: 3. This CDR3 is built from 16 residues. CDR3 amino acids: CASSEGLAGGDNEQFF. DNA of the CDR3: TGTGCCAGCAGTGAAGGCCTAGCGGGAGGGGACAATGAGCAGTTCTTC.

This clonotype showed up many times. The J gene is TRBJ2-7, the V gene TRBV6-5; D is undetermined. This CDR3 is built from 11 residues. From germline, CDR1 is MNHEY and CDR2 SVGAGI. V gave up 4 bases and J gave up 7 bases, with 8 bases separating them. CDR3 sequence reads: CASSSLWEQYF. DNA for the CDR3: TGTGCCAGCAGTTCTCTGTGGGAGCAGTACTTC.

This clonotype was seen only a few times. The gene calls are TRBV18 and TRBJ2-5, with D maybe TRBD2 (5 bases). Deletions cut 3 bases from V and 5 bases from J, with 13 bases between. CDR1 and CDR2 from the germline V gene are KGHSH and LQKENI. The CDR3 consists of 14 residues. The CDR3 nucleotides are TGTGCCAGCTCACCGGATGGAGGCGGGGAGACCCAGTACTTC. Amino acids: CASSPDGGGETQYF.

A few counts support this clonotype. The V call is TRBV11-1, the J call TRBJ2-1; D assignment may be TRBD1 or TRBD2 (5 bases each). Trimming left V 5 bases short and J 3 bases short, with 20 bases between. This CDR3 region has 17 residues. Germline V gene lookup returns CDR1 SGHAT and CDR2 FQDESV (reference sequence). As DNA, the CDR3 is TGTGCCAGCAGCCCCCCTAGCAGGGCGATAGGCTACAATGAGCAGTTCTTC. As protein: CASSPPSRAIGYNEQFF.

This clonotype was picked up many times. The genes are TRBV24-1 and TRBJ1-1, with D unresolved. V lost 4 bases and J lost 9, with 17 bases in between. Germline V CDR1 and CDR2: KGHDR, SFDVKD. The CDR3 runs 14 residues. Here the CDR3 DNA reads TGTGCCACCAGTGACCCTGCGACGGGTGACAAAGCTTTCTTT. Translation: CATSDPATGDKAFF.

V is TRBV29-1 and J is TRBJ2-5; 12 bases are shared with TRBD2. This CDR3 is built from 14 residues. Germline V gives CDR1 SQVTM, CDR2 ANQGSEA. With V trimmed by 7 bases and J by 5 bases, 8 bases remained unmatched. The DNA of the CDR3 is TGCAGCGCCCCTAGACTAGCGGGAGTGGAGACCCAGTACTTC. It codes for CSAPRLAGVETQYF.

The chain couples TRBV20-1 to TRBJ2-5, with D hard to call. In germline, CDR1 is DFQATT, CDR2 SNEGSKA (reference sequence). Trimming took 3 bases from V and 5 from J, leaving 19 bases between them. The CDR3 spans 15 residues. The CDR3, as DNA: TGCAGTGCTAGGGAATCGGGCGGCAGTCGGGAGACCCAGTACTTC. Its protein product is CSARESGGSRETQYF.

The rearrangement uses TRBV20-1 and TRBJ2-6; D is uncertain. Germline V gene data show CDR1 as DFQATT and CDR2 as SNEGSKA (reference sequence). This CDR3 comprises 14 residues. V lost 5 bases and J lost 0, with 8 bases in between. The CDR3 loop is CSAVRRSGANVLTF. The CDR3 DNA is TGCAGTGCTGTAAGACGCTCTGGGGCCAACGTCCTGACTTTC.

The genes are TRBV20-1 and TRBJ1-1; a possible D gene is TRBD1 (6 bases). This CDR3 spans 16 amino acids. V was shortened by 5 bases and J by 5 bases, with 24 bases between the two germline ends. The germline V gene encodes CDR1 DFQATT and CDR2 SNEGSKA (reference sequence). The CDR3 DNA sequence: TGCAGTGCTTACGAGCAAAAACCCCGGGGGCCAACTGAAGCTTTCTTT. This sequence encodes CSAYEQKPRGPTEAFF.

This clonotype has just one count. A junction end diverges from the germline sequence, so it may reflect a read error. The chain carries TRBV7-7 and TRBJ1-4; D not resolved. The CDR3 runs to 13 residues. Germline CDR1 is SSHAT and CDR2 is FNYEAQ (reference sequence). This CDR3 is CASSLGFGEKLFF. CDR3 nucleotide sequence: TGTGCTAGCAGCTTGGGATTTGGTGAAAAACTGTTTTTT.

This clonotype has a count of ten or more. V and J are TRBV19 and TRBJ2-6, with 9 bases fitting TRBD1. Losses at the gene ends were 5 bases for V and 4 bases for J; bases not matched to a gene: 12. The CDR3 has 18 residues. Per germline, CDR1 LNHDA and CDR2 SQIVND (reference sequence). CDR3 residues: CASSLRPGTGRGANVLTF. Written as DNA, the CDR3 is TGTGCCAGTAGTCTCCGTCCCGGGACAGGGAGAGGGGCCAACGTCCTGACTTTC.

This clonotype was observed at least ten times. CDR3 region: CSARKRDSSYEQYF. In nucleotides, the CDR3 is TGCAGTGCTAGAAAGCGGGACAGCTCCTACGAGCAGTACTTC. The V call is TRBV20-1, the J call TRBJ2-7; D might be TRBD1 or TRBD2, each matching 7 bases. This CDR3 has 14 amino acids. V shed 2 bases and J shed 0 bases, with 11 bases lying between them. Germline values: CDR1 DFQATT, CDR2 SNEGSKA (reference sequence).

Ten or more counts support this clonotype. J is TRBJ1-6 and V is TRBV12-3 or TRBV12-4; 9 nucleotides match TRBD1. With V trimmed by 7 bases and J by 9 bases, 10 bases remained unmatched. The CDR3 runs to 15 residues. CDR3 protein: CASKDRGNSGSPLHF. CDR3 nucleotides: TGTGCCAGCAAGGACAGGGGTAACTCGGGTTCACCCCTCCACTTT.

This rearrangement joins TRBV6-5 to TRBJ2-3, with no clear D. V was pared by 4 bases and J by 6 bases, with 11 bases between. CDR1 MNHEY and CDR2 SVGAGI come from the germline V gene. The CDR3 has 13 amino acids. The CDR3 DNA reads TGTGCCAGCAGTTTGAACTCGGCGGATACGCAGTATTTT. Translation gives CASSLNSADTQYF.

At least ten counts were recorded for this clonotype. The chain links TRBV6-5 to TRBJ2-7; no clear D. CDR1 and CDR2 (germline): MNHEY, SVGAGI. V gave up 0 bases and J gave up 6 bases, with 15 bases separating them. The CDR3 spans 15 residues. CDR3 DNA: TGTGCCAGCAGTTACTCCGGGCCCCGTATGGTCGAGCAGTACTTC. This encodes CASSYSGPRMVEQYF.

This clonotype has only a few counts. The chain carries TRBV5-4 and TRBJ1-2; TRBD1 agrees at 7 bases. The CDR3 spans 13 residues. V gave up 4 bases and J gave up 6 bases; unmatched junction bases: 6. The germline V gene encodes CDR1 SGHNT and CDR2 YYREEE (reference sequence). The CDR3, as DNA: TGTGCCAGCAGCCGCGACAGGGTTAATGGCTACACCTTC. Translating it yields CASSRDRVNGYTF. Full variable domain (remainder filled in from reference TRBV5-4 and TRBJ1-2): ETGVTQSPTHLIKTRGQQVTLRCSSQSGHNTVSWYQQALGQGPQFIFQYYREEENGRGNFPPRFSGLQFPNYSSELNVNALELDDSALYLCASSRDRVNGYTFGSGTRLTVV.